This TCR beta chain is from a study of response to subunit inactivated influenza vaccine. This clonotype appeared a few times. Its antigen remains unidentified. Study observations and caveats: The authors offered the suggestion that each seasonal influenza vaccination recruits few new T cells.

One entry per CDR3 protein results from TCRdb running MiXCR on the RT-PCR reads. The sample contains a few hundred thousand distinct CDR3 sequences, 20% to 25% of which appear only once. The sample in question was PBMCs from blood, obtained approximately 20 months after vaccination. The TCR sequence derives from a man between 45 and 75 years old who received an inactivated influenza vaccine.

In DNA form, the CDR3 reads TGCGCCAGCAGCTCGGGACACCCCGACACCGGGGAGCTGTTTTTT. It specifies CASSSGHPDTGELFF. The chain carries TRBV5-1 and TRBJ2-2; possible D gene TRBD1, 6 bases. V was clipped by 3 bases and J by 3 bases, with 12 bases between them. Germline V gene data show CDR1 as SGHRS and CDR2 as YFSETQ. The CDR3 covers 15 residues.